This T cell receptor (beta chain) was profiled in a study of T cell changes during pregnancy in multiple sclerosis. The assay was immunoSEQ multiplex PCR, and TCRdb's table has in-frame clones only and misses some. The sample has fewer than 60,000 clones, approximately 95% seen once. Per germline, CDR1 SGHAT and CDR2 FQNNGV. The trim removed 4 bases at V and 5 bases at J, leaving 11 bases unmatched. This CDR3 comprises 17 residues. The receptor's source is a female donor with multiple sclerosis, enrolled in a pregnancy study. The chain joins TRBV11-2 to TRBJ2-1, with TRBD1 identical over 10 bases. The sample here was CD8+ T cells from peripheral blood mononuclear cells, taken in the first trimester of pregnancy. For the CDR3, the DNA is TGTGCCAGCAGCTCTGAACCTCGGACAGGGGGGCACAATGAGCAGTTCTTC. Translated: CASSSEPRTGGHNEQFF.